The 10 T cell receptor beta chains below all came from one sample that was sequenced in a study of T cell repertoires in cytomegalovirus infection. Antigens of these TCRs are unknown. A single record per CDR3 protein comes from TCRdb applying MiXCR to the reads. The table lists 450,000 to 600,000 distinct CDR3 sequences, roughly a third of them singletons. The starting material was cultured PBMCs, obtained from culture after CMV antigen stimulation. The receptors were sampled from a human donor in good health (CMV status not recorded). Some clones in this sample may be carry-over from other donors' samples.

This sequence joins TRBV27 and TRBJ2-2; TRBD2 aligns across 13 bases. J gave up 4 bases and V 5 bases, and 13 bases lay outside the gene matches. CDR1 is MNHEY, CDR2 SMNVEV, per germline (reference sequence). CDR3 length: 19 residues. The CDR3 region has the DNA TGTGCCAGCAGTCCCATTAACAGGGGACTAGCGGGACTCACCGGGGAGCTGTTTTTT. Its translation is CASSPINRGLAGLTGELFF.

The rearrangement uses TRBV2 and TRBJ1-2; TRBD1 matches 7 bases. The CDR3 contains 13 residues. CDR1 is SNHLY and CDR2 is FYNNEI in the germline V gene. Germline trimming cut 7 bases from V and 1 base from J; bases unmatched to any gene: 3. The DNA of the CDR3 is TGTGCCAGCACCTGGGACAGTAACTATGGCTACACCTTC. Its translation: CASTWDSNYGYTF.

Only a few counts were recorded for this clonotype. J is TRBJ1-5 and V is TRBV2; D is undetermined. The CDR3 runs to 13 residues. V lost 7 bases, J lost 3 bases, and 10 bases lay in between. CDR1 and CDR2 (germline): SNHLY, FYNNEI. CDR3 nucleotide sequence: TGTGCCAGCACGCCGGGAGCCAATCAGCCCCAGCATTTT. It yields the protein CASTPGANQPQHF.

The chain is built from TRBV5-1 and TRBJ1-4, with 8 bases lining up with TRBD1. This CDR3 has 15 residues. Per the germline V gene, CDR1 is SGHRS and CDR2 is YFSETQ. J gave up 7 bases and V 4 bases, and 9 bases lay outside the gene matches. In DNA, the CDR3 is TGCGCCAGCAGCCTGACAGGGGATGTACGTGAAAAACTGTTTTTT. Its protein product is CASSLTGDVREKLFF.

This clonotype was observed once. The rearrangement uses TRBV18 and TRBJ1-4; D uncertain. The CDR3 is 14 amino acids. Germline-derived CDR1 and CDR2 are KGHSH and LQKENI. V lost 0 bases, J lost 4 bases, and 6 bases lay in between. The DNA for the CDR3 is TGTGCCAGCTCACCACCAGACGGTAATGAAAAACTGTTTTTT. As protein: CASSPPDGNEKLFF. Full variable domain (missing parts from reference TRBV18 and TRBJ1-4): NAGVMQNPRHLVRRRGQEARLRCSPMKGHSHVYWYRQLPEEGLKFMVYLQKENIIDESGMPKERFSAEFPKEGPSILRIQQVVRGDSAAYFCASSPPDGNEKLFFGSGTQLSVL.

V and J are TRBV10-2 and TRBJ1-1; TRBD1 aligns across 11 bases. The CDR3 loop spans 15 amino acids. Losses at the gene ends were 7 bases for V and 5 bases for J; bases not matched to a gene: 9. CDR1 is WSHSY and CDR2 is SAAADI in the germline V gene. CDR3 coding DNA: TGCGCCAGCACAGACGGACAGGGGGCGCGAACTGAAGCTTTCTTT. Protein: CASTDGQGARTEAFF.

This clonotype appeared many times. The rearrangement uses TRBV7-2 and TRBJ1-5, with D uncertain. Germline assignment: CDR1 SGHTA and CDR2 FQGNSA. V was shortened by 3 bases and J by 0 bases, with 6 bases between the two germline ends. The CDR3 is 14 residues long. The CDR3 is CASSLDLSNQPQHF. The CDR3 DNA follows: TGTGCCAGCAGCTTGGACCTTAGCAATCAGCCCCAGCATTTT.

This clonotype has a handful of counts. This sequence joins TRBV7-2 and TRBJ2-1; the D gene could be TRBD1 or TRBD2 (5 bases each). In germline, CDR1 is SGHTA, CDR2 FQGNSA. The V end was cut by 4 bases, the J end by 0 bases, with 13 bases between. This CDR3 is built from 16 residues. The CDR3 reads CASSSRGPSSYNEQFF. The CDR3 nucleotides are TGTGCCAGCAGCTCCCGGGGACCTAGCTCCTACAATGAGCAGTTCTTC.

This clonotype was observed at least ten times. This chain joins TRBV7-8 and TRBJ1-6; 7 nucleotides agree with TRBD1. The J segment lost 7 bases and the V segment lost 8 bases, leaving 14 bases of the junction unmatched. The germline V gene has CDR1 SGHVS and CDR2 FQNEAQ. The CDR3 runs 16 residues. The CDR3 DNA is TGTGCCAGCTCGCGTAGGGACAGAAAAAAAAATTCACCCCTCCACTTT. This sequence encodes CASSRRDRKKNSPLHF.

This clonotype was observed a few times. This chain uses TRBV20-1 with TRBJ2-7; the match to TRBD1 covers 9 bases. V gave up 1 base and J gave up 6 bases; unmatched junction bases: 7. Per germline, CDR1 DFQATT and CDR2 SNEGSKA (reference sequence). CDR3 length: 14 amino acids. For the CDR3, the DNA is TGCAGTGCTAGAGGTGGCGGGACAGGGCTCGAGCAGTACTTC. Its protein is CSARGGGTGLEQYF.